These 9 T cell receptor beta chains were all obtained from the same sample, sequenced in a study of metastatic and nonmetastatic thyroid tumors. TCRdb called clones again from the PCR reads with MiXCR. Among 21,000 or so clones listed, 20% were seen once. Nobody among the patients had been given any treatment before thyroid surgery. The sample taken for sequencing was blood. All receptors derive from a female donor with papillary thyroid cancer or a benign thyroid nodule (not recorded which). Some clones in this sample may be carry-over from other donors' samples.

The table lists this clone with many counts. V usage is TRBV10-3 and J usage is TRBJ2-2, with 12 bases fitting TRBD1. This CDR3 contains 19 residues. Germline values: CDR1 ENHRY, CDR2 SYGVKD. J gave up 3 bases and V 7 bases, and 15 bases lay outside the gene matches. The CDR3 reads CAITGAPGQGAGYTGELFF. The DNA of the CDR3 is TGTGCCATCACCGGAGCCCCGGGACAGGGGGCGGGGTACACCGGGGAGCTGTTTTTT.

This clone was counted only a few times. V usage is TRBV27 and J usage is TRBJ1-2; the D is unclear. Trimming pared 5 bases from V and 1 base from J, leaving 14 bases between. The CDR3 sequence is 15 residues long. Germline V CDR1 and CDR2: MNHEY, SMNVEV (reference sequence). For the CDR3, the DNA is TGTGCCAGCAGTCCCTACTACAGTATTAACTATGGCTACACCTTC. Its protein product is CASSPYYSINYGYTF.

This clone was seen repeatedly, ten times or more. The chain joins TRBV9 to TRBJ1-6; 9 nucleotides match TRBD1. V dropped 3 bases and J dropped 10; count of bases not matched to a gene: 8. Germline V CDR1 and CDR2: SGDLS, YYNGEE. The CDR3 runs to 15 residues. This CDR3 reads CASSERTGEGSPLHF. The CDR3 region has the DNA TGTGCCAGCAGCGAAAGGACAGGGGAAGGGTCACCCCTCCACTTT.

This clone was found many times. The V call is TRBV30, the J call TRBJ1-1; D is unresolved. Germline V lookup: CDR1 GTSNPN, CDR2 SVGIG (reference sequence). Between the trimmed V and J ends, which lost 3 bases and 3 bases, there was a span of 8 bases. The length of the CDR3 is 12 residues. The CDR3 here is CAWSPWDTEAFF. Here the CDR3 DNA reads TGTGCCTGGAGCCCTTGGGACACTGAAGCTTTCTTT.

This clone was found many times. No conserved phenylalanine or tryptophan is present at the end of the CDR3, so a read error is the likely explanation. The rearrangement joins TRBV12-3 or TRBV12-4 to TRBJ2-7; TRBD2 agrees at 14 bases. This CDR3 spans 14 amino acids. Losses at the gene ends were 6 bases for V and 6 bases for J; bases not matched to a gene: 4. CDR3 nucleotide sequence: TGTGCCAGCAGCTCCGGGACTAGCGGGGGCGAGCAGTACCAC. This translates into CASSSGTSGGEQYH.

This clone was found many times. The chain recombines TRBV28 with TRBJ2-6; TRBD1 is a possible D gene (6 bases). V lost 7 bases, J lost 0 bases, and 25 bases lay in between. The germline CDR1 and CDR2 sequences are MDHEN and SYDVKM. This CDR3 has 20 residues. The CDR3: CASNSPSRTGLSSGANVLTF. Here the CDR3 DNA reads TGTGCCAGCAACTCCCCCTCTAGAACAGGGTTGAGCTCTGGGGCCAACGTCCTGACTTTC.

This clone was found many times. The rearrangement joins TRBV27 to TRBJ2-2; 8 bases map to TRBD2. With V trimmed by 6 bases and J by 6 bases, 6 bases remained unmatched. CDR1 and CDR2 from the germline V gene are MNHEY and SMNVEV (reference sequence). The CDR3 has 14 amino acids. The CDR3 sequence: CASSPYSGAGELFF. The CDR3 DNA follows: TGTGCCAGCAGCCCCTATAGCGGGGCCGGGGAGCTGTTTTTT.

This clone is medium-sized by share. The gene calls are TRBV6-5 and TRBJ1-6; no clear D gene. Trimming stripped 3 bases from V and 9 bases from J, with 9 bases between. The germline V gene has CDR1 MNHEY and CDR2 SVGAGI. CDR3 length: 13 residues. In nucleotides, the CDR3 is TGTGCCAGCAGTTATAGTAGTGGTTCACCCCTCCACTTT. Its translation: CASSYSSGSPLHF.

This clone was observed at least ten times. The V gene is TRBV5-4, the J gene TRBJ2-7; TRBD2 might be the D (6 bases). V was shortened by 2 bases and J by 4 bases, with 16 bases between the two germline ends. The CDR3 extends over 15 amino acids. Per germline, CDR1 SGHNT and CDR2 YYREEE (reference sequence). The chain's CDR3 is CASSFGGTAFYEQYF. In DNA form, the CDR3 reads TGTGCCAGCAGCTTTGGCGGGACGGCTTTTTACGAGCAGTACTTC.